One T cell receptor (beta chain) is described in this entry. Unique molecular identifiers were used to barcode this TCRbeta library. TCRdb re-derived calls from the PCR reads in MiXCR, one entry per CDR3 protein. The top ten clones hold 95% to 98% of a sample with 60,000 or so distinct CDR3 sequences, approximately 43% of them seen once. Between the trimmed V and J ends, which lost 3 bases and 2 bases, there was a span of 5 bases. This CDR3 has 12 amino acids. Per germline, CDR1 ENHRY and CDR2 SYGVKD. The sample comes from a study of T-cell reconstitution after alpha-beta-depleted transplantation in children.

J is TRBJ2-7 and V is TRBV10-3; D not certain. The TCR originated in a male patient younger than 18 who had a stem cell transplant for acute lymphoblastic leukemia, so the T cells may come from the graft donor. This specimen consisted of PBMCs, mostly from graft donor cells, obtained 360 days after TCRalphabeta/CD19-depleted stem cell transplant. The CDR3 DNA reads TGTGCCATCAGTGACGAGGCCTACGAGCAGTACTTC. Its translation is CAISDEAYEQYF.